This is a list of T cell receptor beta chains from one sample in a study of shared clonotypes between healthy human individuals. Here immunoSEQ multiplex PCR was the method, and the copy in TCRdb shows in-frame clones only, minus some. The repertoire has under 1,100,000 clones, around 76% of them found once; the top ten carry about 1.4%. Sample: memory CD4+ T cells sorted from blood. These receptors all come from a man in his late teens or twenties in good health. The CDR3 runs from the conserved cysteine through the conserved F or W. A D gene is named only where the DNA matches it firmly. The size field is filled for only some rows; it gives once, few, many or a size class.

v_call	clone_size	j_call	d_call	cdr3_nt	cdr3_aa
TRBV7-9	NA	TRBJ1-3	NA	TGTGCCAGCAGCTTGCAGGGCTCTGGAAACACCATATATTTT	CASSLQGSGNTIYF
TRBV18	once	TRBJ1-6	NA	TGTGCCAGCTCACCACAGGGCCGGGGTAGTAATTCACCCCTCCACTTT	CASSPQGRGSNSPLHF
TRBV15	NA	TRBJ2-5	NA	TGTGCCACCAGCAGCCTAGGGGAGACCCAGTACTTC	CATSSLGETQYF
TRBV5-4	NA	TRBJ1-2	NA	TGTGCCAGCAGCTTTGGCCTCCTAGACTATGGCTACACCTTC	CASSFGLLDYGYTF
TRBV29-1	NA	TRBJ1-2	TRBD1	TGCAGCGTAGACAGGGGGCGAGGAGTGGGGTACACCTTC	CSVDRGRGVGYTF
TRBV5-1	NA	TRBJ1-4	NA	TGCGCCAGCAGCTTCCGGGGGTTTAATGAAAAACTGTTTTTT	CASSFRGFNEKLFF
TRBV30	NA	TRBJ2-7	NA	TGTGCCTGGTGCGGGGGCAGGGGGCCAACGGAGCAGTACTTC	CAWCGGRGPTEQYF
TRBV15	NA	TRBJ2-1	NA	TGTGCCACCACCCCCGAAGGGGTGAGGGCTGAGCAGTTCTTC	CATTPEGVRAEQFF
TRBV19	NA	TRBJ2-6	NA	TGTGCCAGTAGCCCCCCCGGGACACCGAATATTGGGGCCAACGTCCTGACTTTC	CASSPPGTPNIGANVLTF
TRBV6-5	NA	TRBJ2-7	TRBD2	TGTGCCAGCAGGGAGACGGGACTAGCGGGAGCAAAGTACTTC	CASRETGLAGAKYF
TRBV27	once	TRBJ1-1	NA	TGTGCCAGCAGTTACTCGACAGTACCGAACACTGAAGCTTTCTTT	CASSYSTVPNTEAFF
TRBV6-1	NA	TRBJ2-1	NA	TGTGCCAGCAGTGAAGCGCTTGGAAGCAATGAGCAGTTCTTC	CASSEALGSNEQFF
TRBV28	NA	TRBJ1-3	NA	TGTGCCAGCAGCGGGATAAGAAACACCATATATTTT	CASSGIRNTIYF
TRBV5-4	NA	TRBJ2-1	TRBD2	TGTGCCGCCGCTCGGCGGGAGGGCCAGGGCAATGAGCAGTTCTTC	CAAARREGQGNEQFF
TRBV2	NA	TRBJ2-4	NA	TGTGCCAGCAGTGCTTCAGGGACCATAGCCAAAAACATTCAGTACTTC	CASSASGTIAKNIQYF
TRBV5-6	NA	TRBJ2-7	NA	TGTGCCAGCAGCTTGGTCGGCTCCTACGAGCAGTACTTC	CASSLVGSYEQYF
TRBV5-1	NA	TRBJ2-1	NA	TGCGCCAGCAGCCTCGACAGTTCCTCCTACAATGAGCAGTTCTTC	CASSLDSSSYNEQFF
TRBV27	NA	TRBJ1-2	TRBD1	TGTGCCAGCAGTGCGGGACAGGGAGCCGGAGGCTACACCTTC	CASSAGQGAGGYTF
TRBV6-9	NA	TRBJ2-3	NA	TGTGCCAGCAGTTCACTGCCCCAGTCCACAGATACGCAGTATTTT	CASSSLPQSTDTQYF
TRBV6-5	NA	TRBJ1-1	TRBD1	TGTGCCAGCAGTGGTCACACAGGGGGCTCCACTGAAGCTTTCTTT	CASSGHTGGSTEAFF